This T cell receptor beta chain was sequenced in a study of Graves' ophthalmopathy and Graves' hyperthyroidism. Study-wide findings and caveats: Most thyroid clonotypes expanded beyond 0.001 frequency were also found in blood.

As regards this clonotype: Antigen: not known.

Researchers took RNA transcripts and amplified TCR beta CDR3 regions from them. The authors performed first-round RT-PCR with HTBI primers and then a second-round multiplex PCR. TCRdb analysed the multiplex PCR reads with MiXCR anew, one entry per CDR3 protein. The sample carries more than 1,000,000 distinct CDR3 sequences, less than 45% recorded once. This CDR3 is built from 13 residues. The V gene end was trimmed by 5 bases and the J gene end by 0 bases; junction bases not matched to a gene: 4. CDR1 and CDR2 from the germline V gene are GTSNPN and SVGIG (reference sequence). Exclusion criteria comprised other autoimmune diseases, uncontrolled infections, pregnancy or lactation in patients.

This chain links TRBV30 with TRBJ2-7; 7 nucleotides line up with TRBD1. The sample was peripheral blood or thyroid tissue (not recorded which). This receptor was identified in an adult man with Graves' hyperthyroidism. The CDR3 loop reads CAWERDSSYEQYF. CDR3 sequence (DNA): TGTGCCTGGGAACGGGACAGCTCCTACGAGCAGTACTTC. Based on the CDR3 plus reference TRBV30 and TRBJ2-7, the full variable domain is SQTIHQWPATLVQPVGSPLSLECTVEGTSNPNLYWYRQAAGRGLQLLFYSVGIGQISSEVPQNLSASRPQDRQFILSSKKLLLSDSGFYLCAWERDSSYEQYFGPGTRLTVT.